These 5 T cell receptor beta chains were all obtained from the same sample, sequenced in a study of regulatory dendritic cells for organ transplantation. Sequencing was performed with immunoSEQ multiplex PCR; in TCRdb, only in-frame clones are kept and a portion is missing. This table holds about 28,000 clones, around 80% found once. Material: naive CD4+ T cells from blood. Subset here: CD45RA+ naive T cells. The receptors come from a human donor in good health.

This chain links TRBV19 with TRBJ1-5, with TRBD1 matching 7 bases. This CDR3 is built from 14 residues. Germline lookup yields CDR1 LNHDA and CDR2 SQIVND (reference sequence). Trimming removed 5 bases from V and 5 bases from J; junction bases left unmatched: 6. The CDR3 DNA is TGTGCCAGTAGTCCCGACAGGGAACATCAGCCCCAGCATTTT. Its protein product is CASSPDREHQPQHF. Drawing the rest from reference TRBV19 and TRBJ1-5, the complete variable domain is DGGITQSPKYLFRKEGQNVTLSCEQNLNHDAMYWYRQDPGQGLRLIYYSQIVNDFQKGDIAEGYSVSREKKESFPLTVTSAQKNPTAFYLCASSPDREHQPQHFGDGTRLSIL.

The chain is built from TRBV18 and TRBJ2-2, with 7 bases fitting TRBD1. The V and J ends lost 2 bases and 3 bases, in that order; junction bases with no gene match: 9. The length of the CDR3 is 17 residues. From germline, CDR1 is KGHSH and CDR2 LQKENI. Written as DNA, the CDR3 is TGTGCCAGCTCACCATACGTCAGGGGGATGGACACCGGGGAGCTGTTTTTT. Amino acid sequence: CASSPYVRGMDTGELFF.

The chain uses TRBV11-2 and TRBJ1-3; 9 bases line up with TRBD1. CDR1 is SGHAT and CDR2 is FQNNGV in the germline V gene. The CDR3 sequence is 16 residues long. Unmatched junction bases numbered 5, after V lost 5 bases and J lost 0 bases. The CDR3 here is CASSAGQGSSGNTIYF. CDR3 DNA sequence: TGTGCCAGCAGCGCAGGACAGGGGAGCTCTGGAAACACCATATATTTT. Supplemented by reference TRBV11-2 and TRBJ1-3, the full variable domain reads EAGVAQSPRYKIIEKRQSVAFWCNPISGHATLYWYQQILGQGPKLLIQFQNNGVVDDSQLPKDRFSAERLKGVDSTLKIQPAKLEDSAVYLCASSAGQGSSGNTIYFGEGSWLTVV.

In its sample, this clone was seen a few times. An end of the junction does not agree with germline; a read error may underlie this. This sequence joins TRBV2 and TRBJ1-2, with 7 bases fitting TRBD1. The CDR3 extends over 12 amino acids. Germline CDR1 reads SNHLY; CDR2 reads FYNNEI. DNA for the CDR3: TGTGCCAGCAGAGAAGGGACAGCGGGCTACACCTTC. It is translated as CASREGTAGYTF. Complete variable domain (other parts from reference TRBV2 and TRBJ1-2): EPEVTQTPSHQVTQMGQEVILRCVPISNHLYFYWYRQILGQKVEFLVSFYNNEISEKSEIFDDQFSVERPDGSNFTLKIRSTKLEDSAMYFCASREGTAGYTFGSGTRLTVV.

The chain uses TRBV19 and TRBJ1-1, with TRBD1 identical over 11 bases. The CDR3 totals 12 residues. CDR1 is LNHDA, CDR2 SQIVND, per germline (reference sequence). V lost 3 bases, J lost 10 bases, and 1 base stayed unmatched. The CDR3 DNA sequence: TGTGCCAGTAGTATGGGACAGGGGGTAGCTTTCTTT. This encodes CASSMGQGVAFF. The variable domain in full, completed from reference TRBV19 and TRBJ1-1, reads DGGITQSPKYLFRKEGQNVTLSCEQNLNHDAMYWYRQDPGQGLRLIYYSQIVNDFQKGDIAEGYSVSREKKESFPLTVTSAQKNPTAFYLCASSMGQGVAFFGQGTRLTVV.